The clone carrying this TCR beta chain was detected a few times. The sample belongs to a study of T cells after yellow fever vaccination. Study-wide findings and caveats: A weaker secondary response peaked on day 5, the primary on day 15. Clonotypes appearing in both CD4 and CD8 compartments existed, and their share was small. Highly abundant clonotypes carried over from the bulk population could end up in FACS-sorted repertoires as contaminants. After the booster, 96% of CD4 and just over 85% of CD8 primary-response clones were re-detected.

Each CDR3 protein gets one entry after TCRdb re-called the 5' RACE reads with MiXCR. This table has fewer than 100,000 distinct CDR3 sequences, over 8% appearing once. The CDR3 loop spans 14 amino acids. V lost 6 bases, J lost 0 bases, and 9 bases lay in between. The sequence came from a man aged 18 to 30 who received the YFV17D yellow fever vaccine. The chain joins TRBV12-3 or TRBV12-4 to TRBJ1-5; maybe TRBD1 (5 bases). The sample here was CD8+ T cells not binding an NS4B(214-222) dextramer, sorted from PBMCs, taken around 15 days after the first yellow fever vaccination. The chain's CDR3 is CASSWGYSNQPQHF. The DNA of the CDR3 is TGTGCCAGCAGCTGGGGGTATAGCAATCAGCCCCAGCATTTT.